This T cell receptor beta chain was documented in a study of beta chain features in type 1 diabetes listed by TCRdb under 2018. Broadly, across the study: Mean age, gender distribution, total cell number and subset yield were not different between patients and healthy donors. The study compared the TCRB repertoires of sorted circulating CD4+ T cell subsets in recently diagnosed type 1 diabetes patients with those in matched healthy donors. A total of about 100,000,000 sorted cells were examined across all samples, and RNA yield correlated strongly with the number of cells per subset. Regulatory and stem cell-like memory subsets were obtained from only 8 patients and roughly 8 healthy donors, while naive and central memory subsets were obtained from all 30 or so donors. Results and caveats for the whole study, not just this receptor: Because cDNA was sequenced instead of genomic DNA, activated cells with high expression could be over-represented, although the groups did not differ in activation or CD3 levels. Naive, central memory and regulatory TCRB repertoires appeared to be more alike among patients than among healthy donors. PCR might favor shorter templates, but patient and control samples were amplified and corrected together, so any skew would affect both groups equally. At VDJ recombination sites, type 1 diabetes patients had fewer insertions and more deleted nucleotides, which implies abnormalities in thymic rearrangement. Only small numbers of individuals were included in the HLA sub-analyses, which left unresolved whether HLA type had any influence on TCRB rearrangement. A moderate but significant shortening of TCRB CDR3 length was observed in type 1 diabetes patients in all four CD4+ subsets.

This clone was picked up a small number of times. Its specific antigen is unknown. It has no much larger one-base neighbor in the sample; base qualities were not kept. The sample contains more than one DNA sequence encoding this CDR3. The junction shows trimming of 4 bases on V and 0 bases on J, plus 6 bases between the germline ends. The CDR3 has 13 amino acids, counting the end cysteine and phenylalanine. The retained sequence is limited to the CDR3, 39 bases, with the frame set at the first base. From the germline V gene (reference sequence), CDR1 is SEHNR and CDR2 is FQNEAQ. Each donor gave one peripheral blood draw, roughly 110 mL on average, collected into heparinised tubes. A BD FACSAria II was used to sort naive, central memory, regulatory and stem cell-like memory CD4+ T cells with a panel that included CD45RO, CCR7, CD25, CD127, CD95 and CD27. Purity was above 95% for every sorted population. PBMCs were isolated immediately by Lymphoprep density gradient centrifugation and stained directly without culture. So that batch effects would be minimized, each experiment stained and sorted samples in pairs, pairing one healthy donor with one patient.

The entire amount of isolated RNA was reverse transcribed using the High Capacity cDNA Reverse Transcription Kit, so the sequenced TCRB transcripts were expressed ones. Naive, central memory and regulatory T cell samples underwent deep immunoSEQ sequencing, averaging about 3.57 million total reads per sample. Sorted cells were lysed in RLT buffer and RNA was extracted with DNase-treated RNeasy Micro or Mini kits, depending on cell number. To prevent cross-contamination, every cell subset was processed on its own, while patient and healthy donor samples were processed together. The immunoSEQ multiplex PCR was used to amplify TCRB sequences from cDNA, generating 87-bp fragments that spanned the CDR3 region. The amplicons were sequenced using the Illumina HiSeq platform. The paper's processing steps were these. PCR bias was corrected computationally using synthetic template baselines, and reads within Hamming distance 2 were collapsed, with unmergeable singletons discarded. By aligning reads against IMGT, V, D and J genes, CDR3 length, and insertions or deletions at six rearrangement sites were assigned. Clonotype counts were normalized to sorted cell number within each subset before computing true diversity and Gini coefficients with the tcR R package. The overlap coefficient, calculated on TCRB nucleotide sequences, was used to quantify repertoire sharing. Out-of-frame TCRB sequences from naive cells were analyzed as a proxy for the pre-selection repertoire. TCRdb took this table from immuneACCESS and kept in-frame rearrangements with V and J called. Such tables lack part of the clones; where checked against another copy, unresolved V genes explain under half of the gap, and the rest is unexplained. V, J and clone size reflect that table, while D and trimming were determined from the DNA. This sample lists 400,000 to 600,000 clones; around 30% were detected once. The ten largest clones add up to 0.05% to 0.07% of the sample.

The origin of this receptor is a man aged 18 to 30 in good health. Recombination joined TRBV7-9 with TRBJ1-1, with the D gene not clear enough to name. Sequenced material: naive CD4+ T cells from blood. According to the study, the label for this sample's cell subset or site signals: true naive CD4+ T cells. This receptor has the CDR3 CASSSQVNTEAFF. The nucleotide sequence reads as follows: TGTGCCAGCAGCTCGCAGGTGAACACTGAAGCTTTCTTT.